The 27 T cell receptor beta chains listed next were all sequenced from one sample in a study of cytomegalovirus exposure and HLA in healthy donors. The PCR was carried out with 60 Vbeta primers and 13 Jbeta primers. Clones were sequenced by immunoSEQ multiplex PCR, and TCRdb holds only the in-frame ones, with some missing. This repertoire shows about 120,000 clones, 70% found once; its top ten account for around 9%. The sample was PBMCs. These receptors all come from a man younger than 40 in good health and CMV-seropositive.

The chain couples TRBV5-5 to TRBJ2-6; D unresolved. The germline gives CDR1 SGHKS, CDR2 YYEKEE (reference sequence). The CDR3 contains 18 residues. Trimming stripped 0 bases from V and 0 bases from J, with 13 bases between. In DNA, the CDR3 is TGTGCCAGCAGCTTGGGCCGACACTTTCTCTCTGGGGCCAACGTCCTGACTTTC. Amino acids: CASSLGRHFLSGANVLTF.

The chain carries TRBV5-1 and TRBJ2-3, with 8 bases identical to TRBD2. Germline V lookup: CDR1 SGHRS, CDR2 YFSETQ. V shed 3 bases, J shed 1 base, and the junction held 1 base outside the gene matches. This CDR3 is built from 14 residues. The CDR3 sequence is CASSYGGGTDTQYF. CDR3 bases: TGCGCCAGCAGCTACGGGGGGGGCACAGATACGCAGTATTTT.

The chain links TRBV28 to TRBJ1-4; D ambiguous. This CDR3 region has 11 residues. Trimming shortened V by 7 bases and J by 8 bases, and 8 bases separated the two germline ends. Germline CDR1 and CDR2: MDHEN and SYDVKM. The DNA for the CDR3 is TGTGCCAGCACCGGTTACGAAAAACTGTTTTTT. This codes for CASTGYEKLFF.

The chain has TRBV9 and TRBJ1-2; D is perhaps TRBD1 (5 bases). Germline values: CDR1 SGDLS, CDR2 YYNGEE. CDR3 length: 14 residues. The ends were cut back, 0 bases at V and 6 bases at J, with 12 bases in the middle. The CDR3 is CASSVEPGGDGYTF. Written as DNA, the CDR3 is TGTGCCAGCAGCGTAGAACCAGGAGGGGATGGCTACACCTTC.

The chain employs TRBV30 and TRBJ1-2; a possible D gene is TRBD1 (5 bases). The CDR3 sequence is 11 residues long. Germline assignment: CDR1 GTSNPN and CDR2 SVGIG (reference sequence). Trimming pared 2 bases from V and 6 bases from J, leaving 7 bases between. Here the CDR3 reads CAWSLTDGYTF. The CDR3 DNA reads TGTGCCTGGAGTTTGACAGATGGCTACACCTTC.

The V call is TRBV7-2, the J call TRBJ2-3; D is unclear. Germline lookup yields CDR1 SGHTA and CDR2 FQGNSA. The CDR3 covers 18 residues. Trimming removed 6 bases from V and 3 bases from J, with 25 bases in between. The CDR3 reads CASRRGLYSPITTDTQYF. For the CDR3, the DNA is TGTGCCAGCAGGCGCGGCCTATATAGCCCCATTACGACAGATACGCAGTATTTT.

The V gene is TRBV7-9, the J gene TRBJ1-2; D is perhaps TRBD1 (5 bases). Between the trimmed V and J ends, which lost 6 bases and 4 bases, there was a span of 12 bases. Germline V gene lookup returns CDR1 SEHNR and CDR2 FQNEAQ (reference sequence). CDR3 size: 13 residues. The CDR3 DNA follows: TGTGCCAGCAGTTACCAGGGCCCCTATGGCTACACCTTC. Translation: CASSYQGPYGYTF.

This clone was detected only once. V and J are TRBV5-1 and TRBJ1-4; tentative D call: TRBD1 (5 bases). CDR3 length: 16 amino acids. Germline V gene data show CDR1 as SGHRS and CDR2 as YFSETQ. V gave up 0 bases and J gave up 3 bases, with 12 bases separating them. The CDR3 spells CASSLVSREANEKLFF. The DNA of the CDR3 is TGCGCCAGCAGCTTGGTATCCAGGGAGGCTAATGAAAAACTGTTTTTT.

This clone occurred a few times. The gene calls are TRBV7-9 and TRBJ2-3; tentatively, D is TRBD2 (5 bases). This CDR3 is built from 18 residues. The V gene's germline CDR1 is SEHNR and CDR2 FQNEAQ (reference sequence). V was shortened by 5 bases and J by 1 base, with 22 bases between the two germline ends. In DNA form, the CDR3 reads TGTGCCAGCAGCCCGAGGAGCGGAAGGGTACGGGGCACAGATACGCAGTATTTT. Its protein product is CASSPRSGRVRGTDTQYF. Supplemented by reference TRBV7-9 and TRBJ2-3, the full variable domain reads DTGVSQNPRHKITKRGQNVTFRCDPISEHNRLYWYRQTLGQGPEFLTYFQNEAQLEKSRLLSDRFSAERPKGSFSTLEIQRTEQGDSAMYLCASSPRSGRVRGTDTQYFGPGTRLTVL.

This clone appeared once. Mismatch with germline at one junction end may stem from a read error. V is TRBV29-1 and J is TRBJ2-1, with TRBD1 identical over 9 bases. Germline V gene data show CDR1 as SQVTM and CDR2 as ANQGSEA. The CDR3 sequence is 12 residues long. The DNA for the CDR3 is TGCAGCTTGGGACAGGGACGAAATGGGCAGTTCTTC. This translates into CSLGQGRNGQFF.

The rearrangement joins TRBV5-1 to TRBJ1-3; D not certain. CDR1 and CDR2 from the germline V gene are SGHRS and YFSETQ. Trimming removed 0 bases at V and 0 bases at J, with 13 bases between. The CDR3 runs 17 residues. The CDR3 spells CASSLAGSHYSGNTIYF. CDR3 DNA: TGCGCCAGCAGCTTGGCTGGCAGCCACTACTCTGGAAACACCATATATTTT.

On this clone itself: Other DNA variants within this sample encode the same CDR3. This chain joins TRBV6-1 and TRBJ2-3, with TRBD2 matching over 8 bases. Germline CDR1 is MNHNS and CDR2 is SASEGT. The length of the CDR3 is 13 residues. J gave up 3 bases and V 6 bases, and 2 bases lay outside the gene matches. The CDR3 sequence: CASRASGTDTQYF. CDR3 sequence (DNA): TGTGCCAGCAGGGCTAGCGGGACAGATACGCAGTATTTT.

The chain recombines TRBV9 with TRBJ1-3; weak D call: TRBD1 (6 bases). Trimming took 0 bases from V and 8 from J, leaving 15 bases between them. Germline lookup yields CDR1 SGDLS and CDR2 YYNGEE. This CDR3 is built from 15 residues. The CDR3 region has the DNA TGTGCCAGCAGCGTAGCCGGACAGTTGGGGGACACCATATATTTT. As protein: CASSVAGQLGDTIYF.

The genes are TRBV13 and TRBJ2-3; 15 bases align to TRBD2. This CDR3 has 19 amino acids. Trimming took 5 bases from V and 0 from J; bases not matched to a gene: 9. Germline assignment: CDR1 PRHDT and CDR2 FYEKMQ (reference sequence). The CDR3 DNA sequence: TGTGCCAGCAGCCGGGGACTAGCGGGAGGAGGATATAGCACAGATACGCAGTATTTT. It is translated as CASSRGLAGGGYSTDTQYF.

The V and J genes are TRBV30 and TRBJ2-1; D call uncertain. Germline V lookup: CDR1 GTSNPN, CDR2 SVGIG (reference sequence). This CDR3 is built from 13 residues. Trimming left V 4 bases short and J 3 bases short, with 10 bases between. CDR3: CAWKPQDYNEQFF. CDR3 DNA sequence: TGTGCCTGGAAACCCCAGGACTACAATGAGCAGTTCTTC. Based on the CDR3 plus reference TRBV30 and TRBJ2-1, the full variable domain is SQTIHQWPATLVQPVGSPLSLECTVEGTSNPNLYWYRQAAGRGLQLLFYSVGIGQISSEVPQNLSASRPQDRQFILSSKKLLLSDSGFYLCAWKPQDYNEQFFGPGTRLTVL.

This clone has just one count. The chain combines TRBV18 with TRBJ2-3, with TRBD2 identical over 7 bases. The germline gives CDR1 KGHSH, CDR2 LQKENI. This CDR3 spans 16 amino acids. The trim removed 3 bases at V and 1 base at J, leaving 7 bases unmatched. The CDR3 DNA sequence: TGTGCCAGCTCACCTATAGCGGGTTCCCGCACAGATACGCAGTATTTT. Encoded protein: CASSPIAGSRTDTQYF.

The CDR3 reads CASSLRLAGDLYV. CDR3 nucleotide sequence: TGTGCCAGCAGCTTAAGGCTAGCGGGAGATCTGTACGTC. This chain connects TRBV7-2 to TRBJ2-7, with 10 bases lining up with TRBD2. The CDR3 length is 13 residues. The V and J ends lost 2 bases and 12 bases, in that order; junction bases with no gene match: 7. The germline V gene has CDR1 SGHTA and CDR2 FQGNSA.

The chain links TRBV7-9 to TRBJ1-1, with 8 bases fitting TRBD1. J lost 4 bases, V lost 6 bases, and 13 bases had no gene match. Per the germline V gene, CDR1 is SEHNR and CDR2 is FQNEAQ (reference sequence). The length of the CDR3 is 16 residues. CDR3 amino acids: CASRRPIRQGSTEAFF. CDR3 coding DNA: TGTGCCAGCAGACGACCCATTAGACAGGGGTCCACTGAAGCTTTCTTT.

This clone was seen a single time. The rearrangement joins TRBV6-6 to TRBJ2-2; 7 nucleotides agree with TRBD1. Germline lookup yields CDR1 MNHNY and CDR2 SVGAGI (reference sequence). J lost 6 bases, V lost 2 bases, and 6 bases had no gene match. The CDR3 covers 15 residues. As DNA, the CDR3 is TGTGCCAGCAGTTACGGGACAGTGGGGGCCGGGGAGCTGTTTTTT. This translates into CASSYGTVGAGELFF.

This clone was seen more than once but under ten times. The chain links TRBV14 to TRBJ1-5; D remains unclear. This CDR3 is 13 amino acids long. V was pared by 4 bases and J by 2 bases, with 6 bases between. The germline CDR1 and CDR2 sequences are SGHDN and FVKESK. DNA for the CDR3: TGTGCCAGCAGCCCGGGAGGCAATCAGCCCCAGCATTTT. Protein: CASSPGGNQPQHF.

V usage is TRBV30 and J usage is TRBJ2-2; weak D call: TRBD2 (6 bases). Looked up from germline, CDR1 is GTSNPN and CDR2 is SVGIG (reference sequence). V was clipped by 1 base and J by 1 base, with 10 bases between them. This CDR3 has 15 residues. The CDR3 protein is CAWSAIAVNTGELFF. Written as DNA, the CDR3 is TGTGCCTGGAGTGCCATAGCGGTGAACACCGGGGAGCTGTTTTTT. The whole variable domain, filled in from reference TRBV30 and TRBJ2-2, reads SQTIHQWPATLVQPVGSPLSLECTVEGTSNPNLYWYRQAAGRGLQLLFYSVGIGQISSEVPQNLSASRPQDRQFILSSKKLLLSDSGFYLCAWSAIAVNTGELFFGEGSRLTVL.

As for this clone: Different DNA sequences within this sample yield the same CDR3. The chain links TRBV18 to TRBJ2-5; D not certain. From germline, CDR1 is KGHSH and CDR2 LQKENI. The CDR3 runs to 11 residues. V lost 2 bases to trimming and J lost 5 bases, with 3 bases between them. For the CDR3, the DNA is TGTGCCAGCTCACCAGGCGAGACCCAGTACTTC. It translates to CASSPGETQYF. Filled out from reference TRBV18 and TRBJ2-5, the complete variable domain reads NAGVMQNPRHLVRRRGQEARLRCSPMKGHSHVYWYRQLPEEGLKFMVYLQKENIIDESGMPKERFSAEFPKEGPSILRIQQVVRGDSAAYFCASSPGETQYFGPGTRLLVL.

The chain combines TRBV27 with TRBJ2-7; 10 bases map to TRBD1. V trimming: 5 bases; J trimming: 0 bases; junction bases outside the gene matches: 10. The CDR3 is 17 residues long. Germline assignment: CDR1 MNHEY and CDR2 SMNVEV (reference sequence). Here the CDR3 reads CASSPGWGQGLSYEQYF. CDR3 DNA sequence: TGTGCCAGCAGTCCAGGATGGGGACAGGGGCTCTCCTACGAGCAGTACTTC.

This sequence joins TRBV4-1 and TRBJ1-1, with unresolved D. Looked up from germline, CDR1 is MGHRA and CDR2 is YSYEKL. CDR3 length equals 13 residues. V was shortened by 4 bases and J by 8 bases, with 14 bases between the two germline ends. The CDR3 spells CASSLTGSTEAFF. The CDR3 region has the DNA TGCGCCAGCAGCCTAACGGGGTCCACGGAAGCTTTCTTT.

V and J are TRBV5-4 and TRBJ2-3; 15 bases align to TRBD2. The trim removed 5 bases at V and 6 bases at J, leaving 4 bases unmatched. This CDR3 region has 15 residues. In germline, CDR1 is SGHNT, CDR2 YYREEE (reference sequence). As DNA, the CDR3 is TGTGCCAGCAGGAGGGGGACTAGCGGGGGGGATACGCAGTATTTT. Its protein is CASRRGTSGGDTQYF.

In its sample, this clone was seen a few times. The chain joins TRBV5-1 to TRBJ1-1; tentatively, D is TRBD1 (5 bases). V shed 4 bases and J shed 2 bases, with 12 bases lying between them. In germline, CDR1 is SGHRS, CDR2 YFSETQ. This CDR3 is built from 14 residues. This CDR3 reads CASSRFTGNTEAFF. CDR3 coding DNA: TGCGCCAGCAGCCGTTTTACAGGAAACACTGAAGCTTTCTTT.

In this sample, this clone turned up a few times. The chain recombines TRBV30 with TRBJ1-6, with 10 bases matching TRBD1. V trimming: 6 bases; J trimming: 7 bases; junction bases outside the gene matches: 6. The CDR3 consists of 14 residues. Germline V lookup: CDR1 GTSNPN, CDR2 SVGIG (reference sequence). The CDR3 protein is CACGGQGVNSPLHF. The CDR3 DNA follows: TGTGCCTGCGGAGGACAGGGGGTAAATTCACCCCTCCACTTT. Complete variable domain (other parts from reference TRBV30 and TRBJ1-6): SQTIHQWPATLVQPVGSPLSLECTVEGTSNPNLYWYRQAAGRGLQLLFYSVGIGQISSEVPQNLSASRPQDRQFILSSKKLLLSDSGFYLCACGGQGVNSPLHFGNGTRLTVT.